Shown below are 27 T cell receptor beta chains from a single sample sequenced in a study of blood T cell repertoires in COVID-19. The table came from immunoSEQ multiplex PCR; TCRdb's copy has only in-frame clones and leaves some out. The table shows about 470,000 clones, with roughly 87% occurring only once. The sequenced sample consisted of PBMCs or T cells enriched from blood (not recorded which). Receptors were obtained from a young woman who had recovered from COVID-19.

This chain connects TRBV18 to TRBJ2-3; TRBD1 matches 10 bases. The J segment lost 6 bases and the V segment lost 2 bases, leaving 5 bases of the junction unmatched. From germline, CDR1 is KGHSH and CDR2 LQKENI. The CDR3 has 15 residues. The CDR3 coding sequence is TGTGCCAGCTCACCAAGGACAGGGGGATCGGATACGCAGTATTTT. This sequence encodes CASSPRTGGSDTQYF.

V and J are TRBV3-1 (or the pseudogene TRBV3-2) and TRBJ2-1; unclear D gene. The CDR3 is 15 residues long. Germline V lookup: CDR1 LGHDT, CDR2 YNNKEL (reference sequence). V was clipped by 0 bases and J by 5 bases, with 11 bases between them. The CDR3 region has the DNA TGTGCCAGCAGCCAAGAGGTGGCGGATGACAATGAGCAGTTCTTC. Amino acid sequence: CASSQEVADDNEQFF.

V and J are TRBV4-2 and TRBJ1-1; D unclear. Trimming removed 0 bases at V and 6 bases at J, with 11 bases between. The CDR3 totals 14 residues. The germline CDR1 and CDR2 sequences are LGHNA and YNFKEQ. The chain's CDR3 is CASSQESLTAEAFF. As DNA, the CDR3 is TGTGCCAGCAGCCAAGAGTCCCTCACTGCTGAAGCTTTCTTT.

The V gene is TRBV10-3, the J gene TRBJ1-5, with no clear D. V shed 8 bases and J shed 4 bases, with 15 bases lying between them. The CDR3 totals 14 residues. Germline V lookup: CDR1 ENHRY, CDR2 SYGVKD. CDR3 protein: CAIADVTTNQPQHF. As DNA, the CDR3 is TGTGCCATCGCGGATGTTACAACGAATCAGCCCCAGCATTTT.

The gene calls are TRBV12-3 or TRBV12-4 and TRBJ2-3; tentative D call: TRBD2 (5 bases). V was pared by 6 bases and J by 8 bases, with 12 bases between. The CDR3 has 12 amino acids. CDR3 protein: CASSPNAGTQYF. The CDR3 DNA sequence: TGTGCCAGCAGCCCCAACGCGGGTACGCAGTATTTT.

The rearrangement uses TRBV3-1 (or the pseudogene TRBV3-2) and TRBJ2-7; D ambiguous. V dropped 0 bases and J dropped 2 bases, with 8 bases sitting between them. This CDR3 has 14 residues. Germline loops: CDR1 LGHDT, CDR2 YNNKEL (reference sequence). CDR3: CASSQEKRTYEQYF. For the CDR3, the DNA is TGTGCCAGCAGCCAAGAAAAGAGAACCTACGAGCAGTACTTC.

The V gene is TRBV25-1, the J gene TRBJ1-5, with 11 positions matching TRBD1. The germline V gene encodes CDR1 MGHDK and CDR2 SYGVNS. This CDR3 has 16 residues. Trimming removed 4 bases from V and 5 bases from J; junction bases left unmatched: 7. The CDR3 DNA is TGTGCCAGCAGTGCCTCCGGGACAGGGGGTGATCAGCCCCAGCATTTT. Translated: CASSASGTGGDQPQHF.

The rearrangement links TRBV9 to TRBJ1-5; possible D gene TRBD1, 5 bases. Germline CDR1 SGDLS, CDR2 YYNGEE. V dropped 1 base and J dropped 0 bases, with 17 bases sitting between them. CDR3 length: 18 amino acids. The CDR3 sequence is CASSVTGGENYSNQPQHF. CDR3 in DNA: TGTGCCAGCAGCGTAACTGGGGGGGAAAATTATAGCAATCAGCCCCAGCATTTT.

This clone was recorded only once. The rearrangement links TRBV5-1 to TRBJ2-4, with D possibly matching TRBD2 (6 bases). CDR1 and CDR2 (germline): SGHRS, YFSETQ. V lost 4 bases and J lost 8, with 16 bases in between. The CDR3 consists of 14 residues. The CDR3, as DNA: TGCGCCAGCAGCACCCTGGACCCGGGGGACATTCAGTACTTC. Protein product: CASSTLDPGDIQYF.

This clone was detected a few times. The chain carries TRBV19 and TRBJ1-6; 10 bases agree with TRBD1. From germline, CDR1 is LNHDA and CDR2 SQIVND (reference sequence). The CDR3 runs 15 residues. The J segment lost 8 bases and the V segment lost 1 base, leaving 2 bases of the junction unmatched. Here the CDR3 DNA reads TGTGCCAGTAGTATAGGGGACAGGGGAGATTCACCCCTCCACTTT. The encoded protein is CASSIGDRGDSPLHF. Filled out from reference TRBV19 and TRBJ1-6, the complete variable domain reads DGGITQSPKYLFRKEGQNVTLSCEQNLNHDAMYWYRQDPGQGLRLIYYSQIVNDFQKGDIAEGYSVSREKKESFPLTVTSAQKNPTAFYLCASSIGDRGDSPLHFGNGTRLTVT.

This chain joins TRBV6-5 and TRBJ2-7, with a tentative D call TRBD2 (5 bases). The CDR3 contains 12 residues. Trimming took off 6 bases at V and 7 bases at J, with 13 bases between the two ends. Germline CDR1 and CDR2: MNHEY and SVGAGI. For the CDR3, the DNA is TGTGCCAGCAGGGCCGGGGATACAGAGCAGTACTTC. This codes for CASRAGDTEQYF.

The chain uses TRBV3-1 (or the pseudogene TRBV3-2) and TRBJ1-5; TRBD1 matches 8 bases. The CDR3 runs 14 residues. Germline trimming cut 2 bases from V and 8 bases from J; bases unmatched to any gene: 5. Germline loops: CDR1 LGHDT, CDR2 YNNKEL (reference sequence). CDR3 sequence reads: CASSQTGGVKPQHF. CDR3 nucleotide sequence: TGTGCCAGCAGCCAAACAGGGGGAGTGAAGCCCCAGCATTTT.

The chain is built from TRBV6-5 and TRBJ1-6; 8 nucleotides agree with TRBD1. The CDR3 contains 15 residues. Germline V gives CDR1 MNHEY, CDR2 SVGAGI. Losses at the gene ends were 6 bases for V and 8 bases for J; bases not matched to a gene: 9. The CDR3 region is CASRIWTGFDSPLHF. CDR3 in DNA: TGTGCCAGCAGGATTTGGACAGGGTTTGATTCACCCCTCCACTTT.

This sequence joins TRBV2 and TRBJ2-1, with D tentatively TRBD2 (5 bases). The CDR3 has 15 residues. V shed 5 bases and J shed 4 bases, with 15 bases lying between them. Germline V gene lookup returns CDR1 SNHLY and CDR2 FYNNEI. CDR3 sequence reads: CASSQEEDSYNEQFF. CDR3 in DNA: TGTGCCAGCAGTCAGGAGGAGGATTCATACAATGAGCAGTTCTTC.

This clone was counted a few times. The CDR3 protein is CASSMKPGGESPLHF. The CDR3 DNA reads TGTGCCAGTAGTATGAAACCAGGGGGAGAATCACCCCTCCACTTT. The chain combines TRBV19 with TRBJ1-6; TRBD1 matches at 7 bases. The V gene's germline CDR1 is LNHDA and CDR2 SQIVND (reference sequence). The junction had 9 bases not matched to a gene; V was cut back by 3 bases and J by 10 bases. CDR3 length: 15 amino acids.

The chain couples TRBV28 to TRBJ2-7, with a possible D match to TRBD2 (5 bases). CDR3 length equals 13 residues. The ends were cut back, 2 bases at V and 7 bases at J, with 12 bases in the middle. Germline-derived CDR1 and CDR2 are MDHEN and SYDVKM. CDR3 protein: CASSLEAGVEQYF. Written as DNA, the CDR3 is TGTGCCAGCAGTTTAGAGGCCGGGGTTGAGCAGTACTTC.

V gene TRBV4-2 combines with J gene TRBJ2-7; 7 bases fit TRBD1. CDR3 length: 15 amino acids. Trimming at V came to 4 bases and at J to 2 bases, leaving 8 bases not matched to a gene. Germline CDR1 LGHNA, CDR2 YNFKEQ. The DNA for the CDR3 is TGTGCCAGCAGCCCCGGGACAGAAACACCCTACGAGCAGTACTTC. It is translated as CASSPGTETPYEQYF.

This clone was seen a single time. The chain has TRBV5-1 and TRBJ2-3; 10 nucleotides line up with TRBD2. The germline V gene has CDR1 SGHRS and CDR2 YFSETQ. V was pared by 0 bases and J by 0 bases, with 1 base of the junction left unmatched. The CDR3 spans 16 residues. CDR3 sequence reads: CASSLVSGGSTDTQYF. The CDR3 DNA reads TGCGCCAGCAGCTTGGTTAGCGGGGGGAGCACAGATACGCAGTATTTT.

The chain combines TRBV19 with TRBJ2-5, with 7 nucleotides matching TRBD1. V was clipped by 3 bases and J by 5 bases; unmatched bases: 12. The CDR3 is made up of 16 amino acids. Germline V gene sequence: CDR1 LNHDA, CDR2 SQIVND (reference sequence). The chain's CDR3 is CASSMAFVGGQETQYF. The CDR3 DNA is TGTGCCAGTAGTATGGCGTTTGTTGGGGGACAGGAGACCCAGTACTTC.

V usage is TRBV30 and J usage is TRBJ1-4; D uncertain. V was cut by 1 base and J by 6 bases, with 18 bases left in between. The CDR3 runs to 16 residues. The germline CDR1 and CDR2 sequences are GTSNPN and SVGIG (reference sequence). The CDR3 nucleotides read TGTGCCTGGAGTGGAGGTTTCTCCTCCTGGGATGAAAAACTGTTTTTT. Translation gives CAWSGGFSSWDEKLFF.

This rearrangement joins TRBV7-9 to TRBJ1-2; weak D call: TRBD1 (5 bases). This CDR3 comprises 15 residues. Germline V gene lookup returns CDR1 SEHNR and CDR2 FQNEAQ (reference sequence). The germline V and J ends were trimmed by 4 bases and 6 bases, with 18 bases remaining between them. The CDR3 coding sequence is TGTGCCAGCAGCTGGGGCGGCAGGGAAGGAAATGGCTACACCTTC. This sequence encodes CASSWGGREGNGYTF.

The V and J genes are TRBV5-4 and TRBJ1-6; maybe TRBD1 (5 bases). Germline CDR1 reads SGHNT; CDR2 reads YYREEE (reference sequence). The V end was cut by 1 base, the J end by 9 bases, with 11 bases between. CDR3 size: 14 residues. The CDR3: CASSLRGRGSPLHF. The CDR3 region has the DNA TGTGCCAGCAGCTTGCGAGGGAGGGGTTCACCCCTCCACTTT.

This chain connects TRBV7-7 to TRBJ1-1; D gene uncertain. The CDR3 is 15 residues long. The V end was cut by 1 base, the J end by 0 bases, with 9 bases between. Germline CDR1 SSHAT, CDR2 FNYEAQ (reference sequence). The CDR3 DNA reads TGTGCCAGCAGCTTAGTTCCAGAATTGAACACTGAAGCTTTCTTT. Translation gives CASSLVPELNTEAFF.

For the CDR3, the DNA is TGTGCCAGCAGCCTCCCCGGGGGGTGGGGTAGCTCCTACAATGAGCAGTTCTTC. Residues: CASSLPGGWGSSYNEQFF. The chain uses TRBV5-6 and TRBJ2-1, with 7 bases aligning to TRBD2. The V segment lost 4 bases and the J segment 0 bases; nucleotides outside the gene matches: 13. This CDR3 is 18 amino acids long. CDR1 SGHDT and CDR2 YYEEEE come from the germline V gene.

The chain joins TRBV19 to TRBJ1-2, with D possibly matching TRBD1 (5 bases). CDR3 length: 15 residues. CDR1 and CDR2 (germline): LNHDA, SQIVND (reference sequence). The V and J ends lost 2 bases and 4 bases respectively, with 14 bases between them. The CDR3 sequence is CASSILRGRGYGYTF. DNA for the CDR3: TGTGCCAGTAGTATATTGCGGGGCCGGGGCTATGGCTACACCTTC.

The chain uses TRBV5-4 and TRBJ1-2; TRBD1 aligns across 7 bases. Losses at the gene ends were 4 bases for V and 4 bases for J; bases not matched to a gene: 4. The CDR3 runs 13 residues. Germline CDR1 and CDR2: SGHNT and YYREEE (reference sequence). CDR3 coding DNA: TGTGCCAGCAGCGGGGACAGAATCTATGGCTACACCTTC. It is translated as CASSGDRIYGYTF. Together with reference TRBV5-4 and TRBJ1-2, the CDR3 gives the full variable domain: ETGVTQSPTHLIKTRGQQVTLRCSSQSGHNTVSWYQQALGQGPQFIFQYYREEENGRGNFPPRFSGLQFPNYSSELNVNALELDDSALYLCASSGDRIYGYTFGSGTRLTVV.

Only a few counts were recorded for this clone. The chain couples TRBV10-2 to TRBJ2-7; D gene ambiguous. CDR1 and CDR2 from the germline V gene are WSHSY and SAAADI. The CDR3 totals 14 residues. Between the trimmed V and J ends, which lost 10 bases and 7 bases, there was a span of 23 bases. The CDR3 coding sequence is TGCGCCATCTCGACTCCAGCGAGACCTGGGGAGCAGTACTTC. It yields the protein CAISTPARPGEQYF.